A selection of T cell receptor beta chains follows, all from one sample in a study of blood T cell repertoires in COVID-19. Data came from immunoSEQ multiplex PCR; TCRdb stores just in-frame clones and leaves some out. Of more than 300,000 clones in the sample, 80% to 90% were seen once. Sample: peripheral blood. These receptors were collected from a woman aged 25 to 39 with COVID-19, enrolled during active disease. CDR3s include the opening cysteine and the closing phenylalanine or tryptophan. The D gene is left open where the match is weak. A clone size is listed for some rows: how often the clone was seen (once, few, many), or a class if it is expanded.

CDR3aa: CASSPTSGRALGTYEQYF
CDR3nt: TGCGCCAGCAGCCCGACTAGCGGGAGGGCCTTAGGAACCTACGAGCAGTACTTC
j_gene: TRBJ2-7
d_gene: TRBD2
v_gene: TRBV4-3
abundance: -

CDR3aa: CASRGPGGVDTGELFF
CDR3nt: TGCGCCAGCAGAGGGCCAGGGGGTGTGGACACCGGGGAGCTGTTTTTT
j_gene: TRBJ2-2
d_gene: TRBD1
v_gene: TRBV5-1
abundance: -

CDR3aa: CASSGTGGSYEQYF
CDR3nt: TGTGCCAGCAGCGGTACAGGGGGTTCCTACGAGCAGTACTTC
j_gene: TRBJ2-7
d_gene: TRBD1
v_gene: TRBV5-5
abundance: -

CDR3aa: CASSLEQGLSGYTF
CDR3nt: TGTGCCAGCAGCCTGGAACAGGGTCTTTCCGGCTACACCTTC
j_gene: TRBJ1-2
d_gene: -
v_gene: TRBV5-5
abundance: -

CDR3aa: CASSLYSAYGYTF
CDR3nt: TGTGCCAGCAGTTTATACAGTGCCTATGGCTACACCTTC
j_gene: TRBJ1-2
d_gene: -
v_gene: TRBV28
abundance: few

CDR3aa: CASSPSLQASGNTIYF
CDR3nt: TGTGCCAGCTCACCCTCCTTACAGGCCTCTGGAAACACCATATATTTT
j_gene: TRBJ1-3
d_gene: -
v_gene: TRBV18
abundance: -

CDR3aa: CASSETEYNEQFF
CDR3nt: TGTGCCAGCAGCGAGACAGAATACAATGAGCAGTTCTTC
j_gene: TRBJ2-1
d_gene: -
v_gene: TRBV9
abundance: few

CDR3aa: CSARVRDTQYF
CDR3nt: TGCAGTGCTAGAGTGCGGGATACGCAGTATTTT
j_gene: TRBJ2-3
d_gene: -
v_gene: TRBV20-1
abundance: -

CDR3aa: CASSLTGGAKTYEQYF
CDR3nt: TGTGCCAGCAGTTTAACAGGGGGGGCCAAAACCTACGAGCAGTACTTC
j_gene: TRBJ2-7
d_gene: -
v_gene: TRBV28
abundance: few

CDR3aa: CASSLVLGAGEQFF
CDR3nt: TGTGCCAGCAGCTTAGTCCTGGGAGCCGGTGAGCAGTTCTTC
j_gene: TRBJ2-1
d_gene: -
v_gene: TRBV11-3
abundance: -

CDR3aa: CANAQTSLATGELFF
CDR3nt: TGTGCCAACGCACAGACTAGCCTCGCCACCGGGGAGCTGTTTTTT
j_gene: TRBJ2-2
d_gene: TRBD2
v_gene: TRBV6-5
abundance: -

CDR3aa: CASSFPPGRVKETQYF
CDR3nt: TGTGCCAGCAGCTTTCCACCGGGCAGGGTCAAGGAGACCCAGTACTTC
j_gene: TRBJ2-5
d_gene: -
v_gene: TRBV12-1
abundance: -

CDR3aa: CASSREPQETQYF
CDR3nt: TGTGCCAGCAGTCGGGAGCCGCAAGAGACCCAGTACTTC
j_gene: TRBJ2-5
d_gene: -
v_gene: TRBV6-2/TRBV6-3
abundance: -

CDR3aa: CASSGGGRPWKAFF
CDR3nt: TGTGCCAGCAGTGGCGGGGGCCGCCCGTGGAAGGCTTTCTTT
j_gene: TRBJ1-1
d_gene: -
v_gene: TRBV25-1
abundance: -

CDR3aa: CASSQSSGREQYF
CDR3nt: TGCGCCAGCAGTCAATCCAGCGGGCGGGAGCAGTACTTC
j_gene: TRBJ2-7
d_gene: -
v_gene: TRBV4-3
abundance: once

CDR3aa: CASSQANFGTGIMNTEAFF
CDR3nt: TGCGCCAGCAGCCAAGCAAATTTCGGGACAGGGATTATGAACACTGAAGCTTTCTTT
j_gene: TRBJ1-1
d_gene: TRBD1
v_gene: TRBV4-1
abundance: -

CDR3aa: CAWSPVSYEQYF
CDR3nt: TGTGCCTGGAGTCCCGTTTCCTACGAGCAGTACTTC
j_gene: TRBJ2-7
d_gene: -
v_gene: TRBV30
abundance: once

CDR3aa: CASVQQVQSSYEQYF
CDR3nt: TGTGCCAGCGTCCAACAGGTTCAGAGCTCCTACGAGCAGTACTTC
j_gene: TRBJ2-7
d_gene: -
v_gene: TRBV28
abundance: -

CDR3aa: CASRPGGTSYEQYF
CDR3nt: TGTGCCAGCAGACCGGGGGGGACCAGCTACGAGCAGTACTTC
j_gene: TRBJ2-7
d_gene: TRBD2
v_gene: TRBV28
abundance: -

CDR3aa: CASSRTGGNEQFF
CDR3nt: TGTGCCAGCAGCAGGACAGGGGGCAATGAGCAGTTCTTC
j_gene: TRBJ2-1
d_gene: -
v_gene: TRBV21-1
abundance: -

CDR3aa: CASSQRGELFF
CDR3nt: TGTGCCAGCAGCCAGCGGGGGGAGCTGTTTTTT
j_gene: TRBJ2-2
d_gene: -
v_gene: TRBV3-1/TRBV3-2
abundance: -

CDR3aa: CASSELAGNNEQFF
CDR3nt: TGTGCCAGCAGCGAACTAGCGGGAAACAATGAGCAGTTCTTC
j_gene: TRBJ2-1
d_gene: TRBD2
v_gene: TRBV9
abundance: -

CDR3aa: CASSAGQGAGTGELFF
CDR3nt: TGTGCCAGCAGCGCCGGACAGGGGGCTGGCACCGGGGAGCTGTTTTTT
j_gene: TRBJ2-2
d_gene: TRBD1
v_gene: TRBV9
abundance: -

CDR3aa: CASSQVERERGEAFF
CDR3nt: TGTGCCAGCAGCCAAGTGGAGCGCGAAAGGGGTGAAGCTTTCTTT
j_gene: TRBJ1-1
d_gene: -
v_gene: TRBV14
abundance: -

CDR3aa: CASSWGGQDYGYTF
CDR3nt: TGTGCCAGCAGTTGGGGGGGACAGGACTATGGCTACACCTTC
j_gene: TRBJ1-2
d_gene: TRBD1
v_gene: TRBV6-2/TRBV6-3
abundance: -

CDR3aa: CATRYGSGQPQHF
CDR3nt: TGTGCCACCAGGTACGGGTCGGGACAGCCCCAGCATTTT
j_gene: TRBJ1-5
d_gene: -
v_gene: TRBV10-3
abundance: -

CDR3aa: CASSLTTGLLAGTDTQYF
CDR3nt: TGTGCCAGCAGCTTAACCACGGGGTTGTTAGCGGGCACAGATACGCAGTATTTT
j_gene: TRBJ2-3
d_gene: -
v_gene: TRBV7-6
abundance: once

CDR3aa: CASRSGGERGTQYF
CDR3nt: TGTGCCAGCAGGTCCGGGGGAGAGAGGGGGACCCAGTACTTC
j_gene: TRBJ2-5
d_gene: -
v_gene: TRBV28
abundance: once

CDR3aa: CASSLGLADNEQFF
CDR3nt: TGTGCCAGCAGCTTAGGGCTAGCGGACAATGAGCAGTTCTTC
j_gene: TRBJ2-1
d_gene: TRBD2
v_gene: TRBV11-2
abundance: -

CDR3aa: CATSLTGGTYEQYF
CDR3nt: TGTGCCACCAGCCTCACAGGGGGGACCTACGAGCAGTACTTC
j_gene: TRBJ2-7
d_gene: TRBD1
v_gene: TRBV24-1
abundance: -

CDR3aa: CASSIEAGRGETQYF
CDR3nt: TGTGCCAGTAGTATAGAAGCCGGAAGGGGAGAGACCCAGTACTTC
j_gene: TRBJ2-5
d_gene: -
v_gene: TRBV19
abundance: -

CDR3aa: CASSLATGYYNEQFF
CDR3nt: TGTGCCAGCAGCCTAGCGACAGGTTATTACAATGAGCAGTTCTTC
j_gene: TRBJ2-1
d_gene: -
v_gene: TRBV7-6
abundance: -

CDR3aa: CASSQDRLRNTEAFF
CDR3nt: TGTGCCAGCAGCCAGGACAGGCTGAGAAACACTGAAGCTTTCTTT
j_gene: TRBJ1-1
d_gene: TRBD1
v_gene: TRBV7-9
abundance: -

CDR3aa: CASSTPGEKLFF
CDR3nt: TGTGCCAGTAGTACTCCAGGGGAGAAACTGTTTTTT
j_gene: TRBJ1-4
d_gene: -
v_gene: TRBV19
abundance: -

CDR3aa: CASTGGDYEQYF
CDR3nt: TGTGCCAGCACAGGGGGGGACTACGAGCAGTACTTC
j_gene: TRBJ2-7
d_gene: -
v_gene: TRBV4-2
abundance: -

CDR3aa: CASTRGGAGSYEQYF
CDR3nt: TGTGCCAGCACCCGAGGGGGGGCGGGATCCTACGAGCAGTACTTC
j_gene: TRBJ2-7
d_gene: -
v_gene: TRBV6-5
abundance: -

CDR3aa: CASSAGSSYEQYF
CDR3nt: TGCGCCAGCAGCGCCGGGAGTTCCTACGAGCAGTACTTC
j_gene: TRBJ2-7
d_gene: -
v_gene: TRBV5-1
abundance: -

CDR3aa: CASSFDPQGSSNEKLFF
CDR3nt: TGTGCCAGCAGCTTCGACCCACAGGGGTCTTCTAATGAAAAACTGTTTTTT
j_gene: TRBJ1-4
d_gene: TRBD1
v_gene: TRBV7-9
abundance: -

CDR3aa: CASSDGAGGYTF
CDR3nt: TGTGCCAGCAGCGATGGGGCTGGTGGCTACACCTTC
j_gene: TRBJ1-2
d_gene: -
v_gene: TRBV9
abundance: -

CDR3aa: CASSSGHAGDEQFF
CDR3nt: TGTGCCAGCAGCTCCGGACACGCAGGCGATGAGCAGTTCTTC
j_gene: TRBJ2-1
d_gene: -
v_gene: TRBV27
abundance: -

CDR3aa: CASSLGQGEGETQYF
CDR3nt: TGTGCCAGCAGTTTAGGGCAGGGCGAAGGAGAGACCCAGTACTTC
j_gene: TRBJ2-5
d_gene: -
v_gene: TRBV27
abundance: once

CDR3aa: CASSLAAGNEQFF
CDR3nt: TGCGCCAGCAGCTTGGCCGCGGGCAATGAGCAGTTCTTC
j_gene: TRBJ2-1
d_gene: -
v_gene: TRBV5-1
abundance: -

CDR3aa: CAIREAGTGHGYTF
CDR3nt: TGTGCCATCAGGGAAGCCGGGACAGGGCATGGCTACACCTTC
j_gene: TRBJ1-2
d_gene: TRBD1
v_gene: TRBV10-3
abundance: -

CDR3aa: CASSLTGWDTEAFF
CDR3nt: TGTGCCAGCAGTTTAACAGGGTGGGACACTGAAGCTTTCTTT
j_gene: TRBJ1-1
d_gene: -
v_gene: TRBV28
abundance: -

CDR3aa: CATSGTSATHEQYF
CDR3nt: TGTGCCACCTCCGGGACTAGCGCGACCCACGAGCAGTACTTC
j_gene: TRBJ2-7
d_gene: TRBD2
v_gene: TRBV10-3
abundance: -

CDR3aa: CAWSRVGMRREKLFF
CDR3nt: TGTGCCTGGAGCCGGGTGGGTATGAGGCGTGAAAAACTGTTTTTT
j_gene: TRBJ1-4
d_gene: -
v_gene: TRBV30
abundance: once